The T cell receptor beta chain described here comes from a study of T cells in Graves' hyperthyroidism and ophthalmopathy. Study-wide context: Peripheral blood was drawn at first diagnosis, prior to all treatment.

Authors of the study amplified TCR beta CDR3 regions from RNA transcripts. The study used the HTBI primer set for a first-round RT-PCR of the TCR CDR3. TCRdb passed the multiplex PCR reads through MiXCR, listing each CDR3 protein once. This sample carries about 300,000 distinct CDR3 sequences, about 25% of them seen once, and the ten largest clones take approximately 30%. This clonotype was observed a few times. V was shortened by 2 bases and J by 1 base, with 17 bases between the two germline ends. The CDR3 consists of 17 residues. Patients were aged 18 to 65, had disease duration under 2 months, and had newly diagnosed hyperthyroidism. Uncontrolled infection, other autoimmune disease, pregnancy or lactation led to exclusion. Clinical symptoms, serum thyroxine and TRAb, thyroid ultrasound and orbital computed tomography together formed the diagnostic basis.

The receptor's source is a man aged 40-50 years with Graves' hyperthyroidism that later progressed to Graves' ophthalmopathy. Sequenced sample: blood. The chain is built from TRBV12-3 or TRBV12-4 and TRBJ1-1; the D gene is possibly TRBD1 (5 bases). The CDR3 bases are TGTGCCAGCAGTTTAAGTGGTAAAGGCAGGGCGAACACTGAAGCTTTCTTT. Protein product: CASSLSGKGRANTEAFF.